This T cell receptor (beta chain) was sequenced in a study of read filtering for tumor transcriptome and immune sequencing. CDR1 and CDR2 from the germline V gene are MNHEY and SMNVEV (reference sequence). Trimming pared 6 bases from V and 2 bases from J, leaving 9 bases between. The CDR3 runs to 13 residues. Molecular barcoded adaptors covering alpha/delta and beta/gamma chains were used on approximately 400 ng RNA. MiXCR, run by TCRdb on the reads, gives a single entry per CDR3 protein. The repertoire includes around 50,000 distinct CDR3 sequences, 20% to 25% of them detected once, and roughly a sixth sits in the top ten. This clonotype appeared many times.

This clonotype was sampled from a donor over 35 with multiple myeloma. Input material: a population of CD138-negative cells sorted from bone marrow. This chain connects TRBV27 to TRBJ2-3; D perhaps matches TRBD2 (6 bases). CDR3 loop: CASSWRATDTQYF. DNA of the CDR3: TGTGCCAGCAGCTGGAGGGCCACAGATACGCAGTATTTT.